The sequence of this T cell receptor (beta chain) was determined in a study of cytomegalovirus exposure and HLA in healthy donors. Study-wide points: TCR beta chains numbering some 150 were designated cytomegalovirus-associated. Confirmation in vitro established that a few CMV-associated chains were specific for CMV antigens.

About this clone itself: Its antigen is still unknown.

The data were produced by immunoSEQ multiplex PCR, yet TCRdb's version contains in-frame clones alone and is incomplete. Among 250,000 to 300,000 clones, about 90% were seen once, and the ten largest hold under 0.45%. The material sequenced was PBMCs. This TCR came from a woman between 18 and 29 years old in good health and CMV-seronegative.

The CDR3 spells CASSPRGGQSYEQYF. The CDR3 DNA reads TGCGCCAGCAGCCCTCGGGGGGGGCAGTCCTACGAGCAGTACTTC. The genes are TRBV5-1 and TRBJ2-7; 8 nucleotides match TRBD2. The CDR3 has 15 amino acids. With 4 bases clipped from V and 1 base from J, the junction kept 7 bases outside the gene matches. CDR1 SGHRS and CDR2 YFSETQ come from the germline V gene. The whole variable domain, remainder taken from reference TRBV5-1 and TRBJ2-7, is KAGVTQTPRYLIKTRGQQVTLSCSPISGHRSVSWYQQTPGQGLQFLFEYFSETQRNKGNFPGRFSGRQFSNSRSEMNVSTLELGDSALYLCASSPRGGQSYEQYFGPGTRLTVT.